This entry lists 21 T cell receptor beta chains sequenced from one sample in a study of blood T cell repertoires in COVID-19. Only in-frame clones appear in the TCRdb table, and some are missing; sequencing was by immunoSEQ multiplex PCR. The sample lists more than 80,000 clones, about 83% occurring once. The source material was peripheral blood. The receptors here all came from a woman in her 70s with acute or convalescent COVID-19.

The chain joins TRBV18 to TRBJ2-3; 7 positions match TRBD2. Trimming removed 5 bases from V and 2 bases from J; junction bases left unmatched: 13. Germline CDR1 reads KGHSH; CDR2 reads LQKENI. The CDR3 contains 17 residues. The CDR3 bases are TGTGCCAGCTCAACCTCCTTTGCGGGGGTTCTCACAGATACGCAGTATTTT. As protein: CASSTSFAGVLTDTQYF.

With regard to this clone: At the DNA level, this CDR3 is encoded by other sequences in the same sample as well. The V call is TRBV7-9, the J call TRBJ1-2, with 7 bases aligning to TRBD1. Trimming at V came to 5 bases and at J to 3 bases, leaving 3 bases not matched to a gene. There are 13 residues in the CDR3. Germline assignment: CDR1 SEHNR and CDR2 FQNEAQ (reference sequence). The CDR3 bases are TGTGCCAGCAGCCTCGGGACAGACTATGGCTACACCTTC. Translating gives CASSLGTDYGYTF.

The chain uses TRBV18 and TRBJ2-6; TRBD2 might be the D (7 bases). The V gene's germline CDR1 is KGHSH and CDR2 LQKENI. V dropped 2 bases and J dropped 0 bases, with 14 bases sitting between them. This CDR3 has 18 residues. CDR3 region: CASSPLQGGGSGANVLTF. The CDR3 nucleotides read TGTGCCAGCTCACCATTACAGGGAGGGGGCTCTGGGGCCAACGTCCTGACTTTC.

The chain has TRBV3-1 (or the pseudogene TRBV3-2) and TRBJ2-7, with TRBD2 as a possible D gene (7 bases). V dropped 1 base and J dropped 6 bases, with 19 bases sitting between them. This CDR3 comprises 16 residues. Germline CDR1 reads LGHDT; CDR2 reads YNNKEL (reference sequence). The CDR3 is CASSQGSWGGASEQYF. Here the CDR3 DNA reads TGTGCCAGCAGCCAAGGAAGTTGGGGGGGCGCGTCCGAGCAGTACTTC.

The rearrangement links TRBV5-1 to TRBJ2-3; 14 bases align to TRBD2. With V trimmed by 4 bases and J by 3 bases, 7 bases remained unmatched. The CDR3 totals 17 residues. Per the germline V gene, CDR1 is SGHRS and CDR2 is YFSETQ. CDR3 nucleotides: TGCGCCAGCAGCGTGCTGACTAGCGGGGGGGCAACAGATACGCAGTATTTT. It is translated as CASSVLTSGGATDTQYF.

This sequence joins TRBV2 and TRBJ2-2; D call uncertain. Germline CDR1 SNHLY, CDR2 FYNNEI. The ends were cut back, 6 bases at V and 1 base at J, with 6 bases in the middle. This CDR3 has 13 amino acids. CDR3 sequence (DNA): TGTGCCAGCAGAAGACAGAACACCGGGGAGCTGTTTTTT. Translating gives CASRRQNTGELFF.

This chain uses TRBV29-1 with TRBJ1-2, with 7 bases lining up with TRBD1. V was clipped by 7 bases and J by 4 bases; unmatched bases: 9. The CDR3 runs to 13 residues. From germline, CDR1 is SQVTM and CDR2 ANQGSEA. This CDR3 reads CSGEPTGTYGYTF. The CDR3 nucleotides read TGCAGCGGAGAACCGACAGGGACCTATGGCTACACCTTC.

The gene calls are TRBV7-9 and TRBJ1-2; 11 positions match TRBD1. CDR1 is SEHNR, CDR2 FQNEAQ, per germline (reference sequence). V was clipped by 4 bases and J by 7 bases; unmatched bases: 5. This CDR3 has 14 amino acids. The CDR3 is CASSSGTGGSGYTF. The CDR3 bases are TGTGCCAGCAGCTCCGGGACAGGGGGAAGTGGCTACACCTTC. The variable domain in full, completed from reference TRBV7-9 and TRBJ1-2, reads DTGVSQNPRHKITKRGQNVTFRCDPISEHNRLYWYRQTLGQGPEFLTYFQNEAQLEKSRLLSDRFSAERPKGSFSTLEIQRTEQGDSAMYLCASSSGTGGSGYTFGSGTRLTVV.

The chain combines TRBV6-5 with TRBJ2-2; 10 bases agree with TRBD2. CDR3 length equals 15 residues. Germline loops: CDR1 MNHEY, CDR2 SVGAGI. The V gene end was trimmed by 7 bases and the J gene end by 1 base; junction bases not matched to a gene: 3. The DNA of the CDR3 is TGTGCCAGCACTCGGACTAGCGGGAACACCGGGGAGCTGTTTTTT. It yields the protein CASTRTSGNTGELFF.

This clone was observed a single time. The rearrangement uses TRBV27 and TRBJ1-2; the match to TRBD1 covers 10 bases. Germline CDR1 MNHEY, CDR2 SMNVEV (reference sequence). V gave up 5 bases and J gave up 5 bases; unmatched junction bases: 2. This CDR3 is 13 amino acids long. The CDR3 is CASSGQGGYGYTF. CDR3 bases: TGTGCCAGCAGTGGACAGGGGGGATATGGCTACACCTTC.

This clone came up a few times. V and J are TRBV27 and TRBJ1-6, with 7 bases identical to TRBD1. The trim removed 6 bases at V and 14 bases at J, leaving 10 bases unmatched. Germline lookup yields CDR1 MNHEY and CDR2 SMNVEV (reference sequence). The CDR3 spans 13 residues. The CDR3 nucleotides read TGTGCCAGCAGACCTGGCGACAGGGTCACCCTCCACTTT. As protein: CASRPGDRVTLHF.

The chain links TRBV9 to TRBJ2-1; no clear D. V was clipped by 4 bases and J by 5 bases, with 19 bases between them. From germline, CDR1 is SGDLS and CDR2 YYNGEE. The CDR3 has 16 residues. The CDR3 spells CASSNPDTPSHNEQFF. Written as DNA, the CDR3 is TGTGCCAGCAGCAACCCCGACACTCCAAGCCACAATGAGCAGTTCTTC.

The chain employs TRBV9 and TRBJ1-1, with 11 bases identical to TRBD1. V lost 0 bases, J lost 5 bases, and 3 bases stayed unmatched. This CDR3 is built from 15 residues. In germline, CDR1 is SGDLS, CDR2 YYNGEE. The CDR3 DNA sequence: TGTGCCAGCAGCGTAGCCGGGACAGGGGGGACTGAAGCTTTCTTT. Its translation: CASSVAGTGGTEAFF.

This clone was observed a few times. The chain recombines TRBV10-1 with TRBJ1-1; no clear D. V dropped 2 bases and J dropped 0 bases, with 7 bases sitting between them. The germline V gene has CDR1 WNHNN and CDR2 SYGVQD (reference sequence). This CDR3 spans 14 amino acids. The CDR3 DNA reads as TGCGCCAGCAGTGAGCGAGGCTTGAACACTGAAGCTTTCTTT. Its protein product is CASSERGLNTEAFF.

This clone was seen only a few times. The V and J genes are TRBV27 and TRBJ1-5; 9 bases are a match to TRBD1. The ends lost 5 bases at V and 3 bases at J; junction bases unmatched: 11. CDR1 is MNHEY, CDR2 SMNVEV, per germline (reference sequence). CDR3 length: 17 amino acids. The DNA of the CDR3 is TGTGCCAGCAGTACCTACAGGGGGCGGCTCACCAATCAGCCCCAGCATTTT. Translation gives CASSTYRGRLTNQPQHF.

The J gene is TRBJ1-1, the V gene TRBV5-4; 8 positions match TRBD1. Germline CDR1 is SGHNT and CDR2 is YYREEE (reference sequence). V lost 6 bases, J lost 5 bases, and 12 bases stayed unmatched. This CDR3 contains 15 residues. The CDR3 region is CASNEGTGGSTEAFF. CDR3 in DNA: TGTGCCAGCAACGAAGGTACAGGGGGTTCTACTGAAGCTTTCTTT. The full variable domain, in which reference TRBV5-4 and TRBJ1-1 provide the parts outside the CDR3, is ETGVTQSPTHLIKTRGQQVTLRCSSQSGHNTVSWYQQALGQGPQFIFQYYREEENGRGNFPPRFSGLQFPNYSSELNVNALELDDSALYLCASNEGTGGSTEAFFGQGTRLTVV.

V is TRBV30 and J is TRBJ1-1, with 7 bases matching TRBD1. The CDR3 has 11 amino acids. Germline V gene lookup returns CDR1 GTSNPN and CDR2 SVGIG (reference sequence). Unmatched junction bases numbered 4, after V lost 4 bases and J lost 8 bases. The CDR3 reads CAWTRDREAFF. The CDR3 DNA sequence: TGTGCCTGGACAAGGGACAGAGAAGCTTTCTTT.

V is TRBV9 and J is TRBJ2-5; 10 bases agree with TRBD1. The CDR3 runs 15 residues. Germline V gene sequence: CDR1 SGDLS, CDR2 YYNGEE. V shed 4 bases and J 3 bases; nucleotides not matched to a gene: 6. CDR3 residues: CASSLRTGGEETQYF. CDR3 nucleotide sequence: TGTGCCAGCAGCTTACGGACAGGGGGGGAAGAGACCCAGTACTTC.

This clone has just a few counts. V and J are TRBV3-1 (or the pseudogene TRBV3-2) and TRBJ1-1, with 7 bases that match TRBD1. V trimming: 4 bases; J trimming: 8 bases; junction bases outside the gene matches: 7. Per the germline V gene, CDR1 is LGHDT and CDR2 is YNNKEL (reference sequence). This CDR3 comprises 13 residues. Here the CDR3 reads CASSPRQGGEAFF. The DNA of the CDR3 is TGTGCCAGCAGCCCCCGTCAGGGGGGAGAAGCTTTCTTT.

The V and J genes are TRBV5-1 and TRBJ1-6, with 7 nucleotides matching TRBD1. This CDR3 region has 16 residues. J lost 7 bases, V lost 0 bases, and 7 bases had no gene match. The germline V gene has CDR1 SGHRS and CDR2 YFSETQ. The CDR3 DNA follows: TGCGCCAGCAGCTTGGGGTTCGAGACAGGGAATTCACCCCTCCACTTT. This sequence encodes CASSLGFETGNSPLHF.

The J gene is TRBJ1-4, the V gene TRBV15; D remains ambiguous. CDR3 length: 13 amino acids. The V gene lost 0 bases and the J gene lost 11 bases, with 10 bases spanning the gap. Germline assignment: CDR1 LNHNV and CDR2 YYDKDF (reference sequence). The CDR3 reads CATSREAGSKLFF. The CDR3 region has the DNA TGTGCCACCAGCAGAGAAGCAGGAAGCAAACTGTTTTTT.